The 3 T cell receptor beta chains below were found in one sample sequenced in a study of breast tumors, draining lymph nodes, adjacent tissues. Breast cancer patients provided tissue from their axillary draining lymph nodes. TCRdb used MiXCR to reprocess the multiplex PCR reads, holding one entry per CDR3 protein. The top ten hold about 3.9% of the sample, which has about 180,000 distinct CDR3 sequences, 25% to 40% seen once. The sequenced material came from axillary lymph node tissue. All receptors derive from a female donor with breast cancer. Some clones in this sample may be carry-over from other donors' samples.

This clonotype has just a few counts. The rearrangement links TRBV27 to TRBJ2-1; D is perhaps TRBD2 (5 bases). There are 14 residues in the CDR3. Trimming cost V 0 bases and J 9 bases, with 12 bases left between them. Germline loops: CDR1 MNHEY, CDR2 SMNVEV (reference sequence). The CDR3 spells CASSLSEARVEQFF. CDR3 coding DNA: TGTGCCAGCAGTTTATCCGAGGCGAGGGTTGAGCAGTTCTTC.

About this clonotype: Germline and junction disagree at one end, which may indicate a read error. This chain connects TRBV7-7 to TRBJ2-2; D tentatively fits TRBD1 or TRBD2 (6 bases each). CDR3 length: 16 residues. Looked up from germline, CDR1 is SSHAT and CDR2 is FNYEAQ (reference sequence). CDR3 region: CASSLAGGGNTGELFF. The CDR3 DNA reads TGTGCTAGCAGCTTAGCAGGAGGGGGGAACACCGGGGAGCTGTTTTTT.

There are many counts of this clonotype. J is TRBJ2-7 and V is TRBV9, with D tentatively TRBD1 or TRBD2 (6 bases each). The CDR3 is 17 residues long. Germline lookup yields CDR1 SGDLS and CDR2 YYNGEE. The V and J ends lost 3 bases and 5 bases respectively, with 24 bases between them. The CDR3 sequence: CASSAAKSPDGGDEQYF. The CDR3, as DNA: TGTGCCAGCAGCGCAGCGAAGTCCCCTGACGGGGGCGACGAGCAGTACTTC.